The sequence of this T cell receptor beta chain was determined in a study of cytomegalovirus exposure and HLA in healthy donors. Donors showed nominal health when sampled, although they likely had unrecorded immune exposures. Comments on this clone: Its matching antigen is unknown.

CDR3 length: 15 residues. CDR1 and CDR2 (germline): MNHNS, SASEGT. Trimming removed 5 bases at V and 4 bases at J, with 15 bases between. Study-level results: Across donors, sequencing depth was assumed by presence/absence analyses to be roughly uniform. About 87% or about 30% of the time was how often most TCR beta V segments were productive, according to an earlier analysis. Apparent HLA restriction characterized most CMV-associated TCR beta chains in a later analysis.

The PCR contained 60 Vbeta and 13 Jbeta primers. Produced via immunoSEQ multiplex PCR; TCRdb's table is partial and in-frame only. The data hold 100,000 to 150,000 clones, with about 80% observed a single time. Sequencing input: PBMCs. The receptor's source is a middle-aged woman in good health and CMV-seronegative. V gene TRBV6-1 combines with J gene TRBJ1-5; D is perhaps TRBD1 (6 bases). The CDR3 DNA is TGTGCCAGCAGTCCCCAAGGGAGGGGGAATCAGCCCCAGCATTTT. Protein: CASSPQGRGNQPQHF.